Each of the 18 T cell receptor beta chains below was sequenced from the same sample in a study of T cells in women clearing cervical HPV infection. Data came from immunoSEQ multiplex PCR; TCRdb stores just in-frame clones and leaves some out. The sample totals 36,000 or so clones. What was sequenced was blood buffy coat. The source is a woman aged 18 to 69 with a cervical HPV16 infection that either progressed to CIN3+ or cleared (not recorded which).

Comment on this clone: The CDR3 end is not reached by the read, which stops 3 residues before it; the germline J gene fills it in. J is TRBJ2-2 and V is TRBV10-3; 7 bases agree with TRBD1. The CDR3 loop spans 16 amino acids. Germline-derived CDR1 and CDR2 are ENHRY and SYGVKD. The ends lost 4 bases at V and 7 bases at J; junction bases unmatched: 12. The sequenced part of the CDR3 DNA is TGTGCCATCAGTGCTGCGACAGGGTGGACGGGCGGGGAG. Its protein product is CAISAATGWTGGE. The entire CDR3 protein is CAISAATGWTGGELFF.

Points on this clone: The read stops 3 residues short of the end of the CDR3; the missing end is completed from the germline J gene. V gene TRBV5-1 combines with J gene TRBJ2-2; 9 nucleotides agree with TRBD2. The germline CDR1 and CDR2 sequences are SGHRS and YFSETQ. This CDR3 spans 14 amino acids. The junction had 4 bases not matched to a gene; V was cut back by 6 bases and J by 4 bases. The CDR3: CASTRGGPTGELFF. The covered CDR3 bases are TGCGCCAGCACGCGGGGGGGCCCCACCGGGGAG.

As concerns this clone: The read halts 3 residues ahead of the CDR3 end, with the missing end drawn from the germline J gene. V and J are TRBV5-1 and TRBJ2-6; 7 bases align to TRBD2. This CDR3 contains 15 residues. After removal of 5 bases from V and 1 base from J, the junction contained 3 bases not matched to a gene. Per germline, CDR1 SGHRS and CDR2 YFSETQ. Incomplete CDR3 DNA: TGCGCCAGCAGGCTGGGGGGGTCTGGGGCCAACGTC. It is translated as CASRLGGSGANV. From start to end, the CDR3 is CASRLGGSGANVLTF.

As concerns this clone: The CDR3 end falls 3 residues outside the read, so it is completed with the germline J gene. This chain joins TRBV10-3 and TRBJ1-1; D possibly corresponds to TRBD1 (6 bases). V shed 7 bases and J shed 5 bases, with 23 bases lying between them. CDR1 and CDR2 from the germline V gene are ENHRY and SYGVKD. The CDR3 length is 16 residues. Incomplete CDR3 DNA: TGTGCCATCAAGAAGGATATAGGGACACCTATAACTGAA. It encodes CAIKKDIGTPITE. The whole CDR3 is CAIKKDIGTPITEAFF.

On this clone: The read ends 3 residues before the CDR3 terminus; that terminus is restored from the germline J gene. The V and J genes are TRBV20-1 and TRBJ1-1; D call uncertain. Germline CDR1 is DFQATT and CDR2 is SNEGSKA (reference sequence). Trimming left V 7 bases short and J 2 bases short, with 17 bases between. The CDR3 extends over 14 amino acids. The part of the CDR3 DNA that was read is TGCAGTGGGGCGAGGCTCTACTTCAACACTGAA. Its translation: CSGARLYFNTE. The CDR3 in its entirety is CSGARLYFNTEAFF.

As concerns this clone: Read coverage stops 3 residues before the CDR3 terminus; the germline J gene supplies the remainder. The chain recombines TRBV6-2 or TRBV6-3 with TRBJ1-6, with D possibly TRBD1 on 5 matching bases. Germline V gene lookup returns CDR1 MNHEY and CDR2 SVGEGT. This CDR3 spans 14 amino acids. V was clipped by 10 bases and J by 10 bases, with 20 bases between them. CDR3 in amino acids: CATTLTGLRSPLHF. The CDR3 DNA, read in part, is TGTGCCACCACACTTACAGGCCTCAGGTCACCC.

On this clone itself: The read falls 3 residues short of the CDR3 end, and the missing part is taken from the germline J gene. The chain recombines TRBV27 with TRBJ1-2; 8 nucleotides line up with TRBD1. The germline V gene has CDR1 MNHEY and CDR2 SMNVEV (reference sequence). The V gene end was trimmed by 6 bases and the J gene end by 5 bases; junction bases not matched to a gene: 8. CDR3 size: 14 residues. CDR3 DNA, as far as it was read: TGTGCCAGCAGAGACAGGGGTTTACGGTATGGC. Amino acid sequence: CASRDRGLRYG. The whole CDR3 protein is CASRDRGLRYGYTF.

CDR3 bases read: TGTGCCAGCTTAATTGGAGGGAATGAG. This gives the protein CASLIGGNE. The CDR3 in its entirety is CASLIGGNEQFF. This chain joins TRBV2 and TRBJ2-1, with D perhaps matching TRBD2 (6 bases). With the read ending 3 residues before the CDR3 end, the germline J gene is used to fill in that end. The CDR3 loop spans 12 amino acids. CDR1 SNHLY and CDR2 FYNNEI come from the germline V gene. The V gene lost 8 bases and the J gene lost 7 bases, with 12 bases spanning the gap.

As for this clone: The read is 3 residues too short to cover the CDR3 end, so that end is filled in from the germline J gene. The chain joins TRBV2 to TRBJ2-7; weak D call: TRBD2 (7 bases). CDR3 size: 12 residues. The V and J ends lost 11 bases and 6 bases respectively, with 17 bases between them. Germline V gives CDR1 SNHLY, CDR2 FYNNEI. The CDR3 sequence is CAGGEQGFEQYF. CDR3 DNA (partial): TGTGCCGGGGGGGAGCAGGGGTTCGAG.

Concerning this clone itself: Read coverage stops 3 residues before the CDR3 terminus; the germline J gene supplies the remainder. The V and J genes are TRBV19 and TRBJ1-1; 9 nucleotides agree with TRBD1. The germline V gene has CDR1 LNHDA and CDR2 SQIVND (reference sequence). The J segment lost 7 bases and the V segment lost 5 bases, leaving 11 bases of the junction unmatched. This CDR3 has 15 residues. CDR3 bases read: TGTGCCAGTAGTGACCGGGACAGGGTTGGTAATGAA. Its translation: CASSDRDRVGNE. The CDR3 in full is CASSDRDRVGNEAFF.

Details on this clone: The sequenced fragment ends 3 residues before the CDR3 boundary, so the rest is inferred from the germline J gene. The rearrangement joins TRBV2 to TRBJ2-3, with 7 bases identical to TRBD1. This CDR3 has 15 amino acids. Germline CDR1 SNHLY, CDR2 FYNNEI. CDR3: CASRTGADANQPQYF. The DNA read from the CDR3 is TGTGCCAGCAGAACAGGGGCTGACGCCAATCAGCCG.

In regard to this clone: The read is 3 residues too short to cover the CDR3 end, so that end is filled in from the germline J gene. The chain recombines TRBV20-1 with TRBJ2-1; 14 bases align to TRBD2. Unmatched junction bases numbered 5, after V lost 2 bases and J lost 8 bases. The CDR3 has 15 amino acids. In germline, CDR1 is DFQATT, CDR2 SNEGSKA (reference sequence). CDR3 DNA, as far as it was read: TGCAGTGCTAGACGAGGGACTAGCGGGGGCGATGAG. This translates into CSARRGTSGGDE. In full, the CDR3 is CSARRGTSGGDEQFF.

A remark on this clone: The read gets to within 3 residues of the CDR3 end, and the germline J gene fills in the rest. This chain joins TRBV19 and TRBJ1-5, with D possibly matching TRBD1 (6 bases). This CDR3 region has 14 residues. Germline CDR1 LNHDA, CDR2 SQIVND (reference sequence). V was shortened by 6 bases and J by 6 bases, with 15 bases between the two germline ends. The part of the CDR3 DNA that was read is TGTGCCAGTAGCAAACAGGGAAATGGTCAGCCC. This sequence encodes CASSKQGNGQP. The whole CDR3 sequence is CASSKQGNGQPQHF.

Concerning this clone itself: The CDR3 goes on 3 residues after the read ends, and that part is filled in from the germline J gene. The gene calls are TRBV7-2 and TRBJ2-2; tentative D call: TRBD1 (6 bases). The CDR3 totals 18 residues. The germline gives CDR1 SGHTA, CDR2 FQGNSA. Between the trimmed V and J ends, which lost 0 bases and 0 bases, there was a span of 14 bases. The CDR3 DNA, read in part, is TGTGCCAGCAGCTTAGCGCTCGGTTCAGGGGCGAACACCGGGGAG. It yields the protein CASSLALGSGANTGE. Given in full, the CDR3 is CASSLALGSGANTGELFF.

Comment on this clone: The CDR3 extends 3 residues past the end of the read, so its final part is completed from the germline J gene. The chain is built from TRBV14 and TRBJ1-6, with 8 bases aligning to TRBD1. Looked up from germline, CDR1 is SGHDN and CDR2 is FVKESK. V lost 4 bases to trimming and J lost 11 bases; unmatched junction nucleotides: 10. The CDR3 has 15 amino acids. The CDR3 DNA, read in part, is TGTGCCAGCAGCCCGTCCGGGACAGGCAGTCCACCC. It is translated as CASSPSGTGSPP. The CDR3, in full, reads CASSPSGTGSPPLHF.

Turning to this clone: The observed sequence ends 3 residues before the CDR3 terminus, with the missing tail filled in from the germline J gene. The V gene is TRBV18, the J gene TRBJ1-6; the D gene is possibly TRBD1 (5 bases). The CDR3 is 16 residues long. The V gene's germline CDR1 is KGHSH and CDR2 LQKENI. The V and J ends lost 6 bases and 7 bases respectively, with 19 bases between them. CDR3 bases read: TGTGCCAGCTCTGACACCAGACAGTCAGGGAATTCACCC. Protein product: CASSDTRQSGNSP. The CDR3 reads in full as CASSDTRQSGNSPLHF.

The CDR3 bases that were read are TGTGCCAGCAGGGAAACAGGGCAGGAGACG. This translates into CASRETGQET. The complete CDR3 reads CASRETGQETQYF. The rearrangement links TRBV7-9 to TRBJ2-3; D is possibly TRBD1 (6 bases). The sequenced fragment ends 3 residues before the CDR3 boundary, so the rest is inferred from the germline J gene. Germline CDR1 is SEHNR and CDR2 is FQNEAQ (reference sequence). CDR3 size: 13 residues. Together with reference TRBV7-9 and TRBJ2-3, the CDR3 gives the full variable domain: DTGVSQNPRHKITKRGQNVTFRCDPISEHNRLYWYRQTLGQGPEFLTYFQNEAQLEKSRLLSDRFSAERPKGSFSTLEIQRTEQGDSAMYLCASRETGQETQYFGPGTRLTVL.

To note about this clone: The read terminates 3 residues ahead of where the CDR3 ends, so the germline J gene completes it. The rearrangement links TRBV18 to TRBJ2-7; 7 positions match TRBD1. Trimming at V came to 6 bases and at J to 4 bases, leaving 6 bases not matched to a gene. This CDR3 spans 13 amino acids. The germline V gene encodes CDR1 KGHSH and CDR2 LQKENI. The CDR3 is CASSHGQAYEQYF. The covered CDR3 bases are TGTGCCAGCTCTCACGGACAGGCATACGAG.